This is a list of T cell receptor beta chains from one sample in a study of type 1 regulatory T cells. These receptors have no identified antigens. TCRdb analysed the reads with MiXCR anew, one entry per CDR3 protein. The top ten hold about 2% of the sample, which has over 55,000 distinct CDR3 sequences, almost 50% seen once. The sequenced sample was cultured non-Tr1 T cells, either the whole culture or a sorted T cell fraction (not recorded which). The receptor set was obtained from a human donor in good health. Both conserved end residues are part of each CDR3. Fields, in order: J gene, D gene, V gene, clone size, CDR3 protein, CDR3 DNA. D genes are given only for firm matches. Clone size is given for some rows only: seen once, a few or many times, or a class if the clone is expanded.

>TRBJ1-6|NA|TRBV11-2|NA
CASSVDPGVSPLHF
TGTGCCAGCAGCGTAGATCCCGGGGTTTCACCCCTCCACTTT
>TRBJ1-1|NA|TRBV5-1|few
CASSPDNSRAFF
TGCGCCAGCAGCCCGGACAATTCGAGAGCTTTCTTT
>TRBJ1-5|NA|TRBV9|NA
CASSVGTSNQPQHF
TGTGCCAGCAGCGTCGGAACTAGCAATCAGCCCCAGCATTTT
>TRBJ1-2|NA|TRBV6-1|NA
CASSAGPGAAGYTF
TGTGCCAGCAGTGCCGGGCCAGGGGCGGCTGGCTACACCTTC
>TRBJ2-4|TRBD1|TRBV5-1|NA
CASSLGQGNKNIQYF
TGCGCCAGCAGCCTTGGACAGGGGAACAAAAACATTCAGTACTTC
>TRBJ2-1|NA|TRBV7-2|few
CASSPGGSNNEQFF
TGTGCCAGCAGCCCAGGGGGGAGCAACAATGAGCAGTTCTTC
>TRBJ1-1|NA|TRBV7-9|few
CASSLGGPTEAFF
TGTGCCAGCAGCTTAGGGGGGCCCACTGAAGCTTTCTTT
>TRBJ2-3|NA|TRBV5-1|few
CASSLDSYTDTQYF
TGCGCCAGCAGCTTGGACTCTTACACAGATACGCAGTATTTT
>TRBJ1-1|NA|TRBV20-1|NA
CSASVVRGKIEAFF
TGCAGTGCTAGCGTTGTGAGGGGGAAGATTGAAGCTTTCTTT
>TRBJ2-2|NA|TRBV7-2|NA
CASSKTANTGELFF
TGTGCCAGCAGCAAGACGGCGAACACCGGGGAGCTGTTTTTT
>TRBJ2-5|NA|TRBV19|NA
CASSIPGLAQWTQYF
TGTGCCAGTAGTATCCCGGGCCTAGCGCAATGGACCCAGTACTTC
>TRBJ1-1|NA|TRBV20-1|few
CSAPADGRISEAFF
TGCAGTGCCCCGGCGGATGGACGTATCTCTGAAGCTTTCTTT
>TRBJ1-1|NA|TRBV30|NA
CAWRGRAGSEAFF
TGTGCCTGGAGAGGCAGGGCGGGCTCTGAAGCTTTCTTT
>TRBJ1-1|NA|TRBV3-1|few
CASSPTRSMNTEAFF
TGTGCCAGCAGCCCCACAAGGTCGATGAACACTGAAGCTTTCTTT
>TRBJ2-7|NA|TRBV9|once
CASSRDIFYEQYF
TGTGCCAGCAGCCGGGACATCTTCTACGAGCAGTACTTC
>TRBJ2-5|TRBD2|TRBV5-1|NA
CASGGTSGETQYF
TGCGCCAGCGGAGGGACTAGCGGCGAGACCCAGTACTTC
>TRBJ2-1|NA|TRBV7-9|few
CASSPREGGSYNEQFF
TGTGCCAGCAGCCCCCGTGAAGGGGGCTCCTACAATGAGCAGTTCTTC
>TRBJ2-7|NA|TRBV19|NA
CASSQQGSYEQYF
TGTGCCAGTAGCCAACAGGGATCCTACGAGCAGTACTTC
>TRBJ2-2|TRBD2|TRBV7-9|NA
CASSSQTSGSTGELFF
TGTGCCAGCAGCTCCCAGACTAGCGGATCCACCGGGGAGCTGTTTTTT
>TRBJ2-3|NA|TRBV12-5|few
CASGLGTDSDTQYF
TGTGCTAGTGGTTTGGGGACTGACTCTGATACGCAGTATTTT
>TRBJ2-2|NA|TRBV9|few
CASSVSPTNTGELFF
TGTGCCAGCAGCGTAAGCCCTACGAACACCGGGGAGCTGTTTTTT
>TRBJ1-1|TRBD1|TRBV29-1|few
CSVEVQQGAEAFF
TGCAGCGTTGAGGTTCAACAGGGGGCTGAAGCTTTCTTT
>TRBJ2-3|NA|TRBV30|NA
CAWSRGGTGTDTQYF
TGTGCCTGGAGTAGAGGGGGGACTGGCACAGATACGCAGTATTTT
>TRBJ2-3|NA|TRBV7-2|NA
CASRLGADTQYF
TGTGCCAGCAGACTAGGTGCAGATACGCAGTATTTT
>TRBJ2-1|NA|TRBV13|NA
CASSPRGLVYNEQFF
TGTGCCAGCAGCCCAAGGGGTTTGGTATACAATGAGCAGTTCTTC
>TRBJ1-2|NA|TRBV11-2|NA
CASSRQNYGYTF
TGTGCCAGCAGCCGCCAGAACTATGGCTACACCTTC
>TRBJ1-2|NA|TRBV5-4|NA
CASSPDVSYGYTF
TGTGCCAGCAGCCCAGACGTAAGCTATGGCTACACCTTC
>TRBJ2-3|NA|TRBV4-1|NA
CASSQDDGGGNTQYF
TGCGCCAGCAGCCAAGACGATGGTGGTGGGAATACGCAGTATTTT
>TRBJ2-6|NA|TRBV6-2/TRBV6-3|NA
CASRQGLYSGANVLTF
TGTGCCAGCAGGCAGGGACTTTACTCTGGGGCCAACGTCCTGACTTTC
>TRBJ2-2|NA|TRBV25-1|few
CASSEVGGAAGELFF
TGTGCCAGCAGTGAAGTTGGAGGGGCGGCCGGGGAGCTGTTTTTT
>TRBJ2-1|TRBD2|TRBV12-3/TRBV12-4|few
CASSLDLAGGQYNEQFF
TGTGCCAGCAGTTTGGACCTAGCGGGGGGGCAATACAATGAGCAGTTCTTC
>TRBJ2-3|TRBD2|TRBV18|NA
CASSPLVRGGGTDTQYF
TGTGCCAGCTCACCACTAGTACGCGGGGGGGGCACAGATACGCAGTATTTT
>TRBJ1-2|TRBD1|TRBV4-2|NA
CASSQPGQGNYGYTF
TGTGCCAGCAGCCAACCGGGACAGGGTAACTATGGCTACACCTTC
>TRBJ1-2|NA|TRBV20-1|few
CSAEGGVKDGYTF
TGCAGTGCCGAGGGGGGGGTGAAAGATGGCTACACCTTC
>TRBJ2-2|TRBD2|TRBV5-1|NA
CASSFRTSGEDGELFF
TGCGCCAGCAGCTTCCGGACTAGCGGGGAAGACGGGGAGCTGTTTTTT
>TRBJ1-6|NA|TRBV2|NA
CASRDLSVGPASPLHF
TGTGCCAGCAGGGACTTGTCTGTAGGCCCGGCAAGTCCCCTCCACTTT
>TRBJ1-5|NA|TRBV12-3/TRBV12-4|NA
CASSLTSYNQPQHF
TGTGCCAGCAGTTTAACCTCATACAATCAGCCCCAGCATTTT
>TRBJ2-3|NA|TRBV6-1|NA
CASTRQAGVADTQYF
TGTGCCAGCACCCGACAGGCTGGGGTCGCAGATACGCAGTATTTT
>TRBJ1-2|NA|TRBV19|NA
CASSKDSYSNYGYTF
TGTGCCAGTAGTAAGGACAGCTACAGTAACTATGGCTACACCTTC
>TRBJ2-1|NA|TRBV5-1|few
CASSPTIPSYNEQFF
TGCGCCAGCAGCCCAACTATTCCCTCCTACAATGAGCAGTTCTTC
>TRBJ1-2|TRBD1|TRBV11-3|NA
CASSLAATGGFYTF
TGTGCCAGCAGCTTAGCAGCGACAGGGGGTTTCTACACCTTC
>TRBJ1-5|NA|TRBV6-5|few
CASKLSGLYSNQPQHF
TGTGCCAGCAAACTATCGGGCCTTTATAGCAATCAGCCCCAGCATTTT